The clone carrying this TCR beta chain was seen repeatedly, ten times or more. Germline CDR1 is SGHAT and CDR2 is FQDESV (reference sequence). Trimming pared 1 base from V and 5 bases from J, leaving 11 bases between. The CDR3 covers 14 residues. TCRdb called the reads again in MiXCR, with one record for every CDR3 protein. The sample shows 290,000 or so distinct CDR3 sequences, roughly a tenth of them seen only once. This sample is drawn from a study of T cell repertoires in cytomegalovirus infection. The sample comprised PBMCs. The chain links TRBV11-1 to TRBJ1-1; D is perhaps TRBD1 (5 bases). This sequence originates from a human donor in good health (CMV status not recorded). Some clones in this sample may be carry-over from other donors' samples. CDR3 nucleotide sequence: TGTGCCAGCAGCTTAGGGTCAGGGCTGACTGAAGCTTTCTTT. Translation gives CASSLGSGLTEAFF.